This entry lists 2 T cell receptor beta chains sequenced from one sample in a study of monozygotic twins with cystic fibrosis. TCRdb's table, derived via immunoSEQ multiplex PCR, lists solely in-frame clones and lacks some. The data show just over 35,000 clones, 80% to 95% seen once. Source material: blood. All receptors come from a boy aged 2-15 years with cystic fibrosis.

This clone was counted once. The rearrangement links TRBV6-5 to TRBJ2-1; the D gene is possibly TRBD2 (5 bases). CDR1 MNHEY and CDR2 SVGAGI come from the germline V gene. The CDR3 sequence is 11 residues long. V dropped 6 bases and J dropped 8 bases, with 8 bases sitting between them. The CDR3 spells CASRLRDEQFF. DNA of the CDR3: TGTGCCAGCAGGCTGAGGGATGAGCAGTTCTTC.

CDR3 bases: TGTGCCAGCAGCTTAAGGACAGGGGGGTGGGGAGCTTTCTTT. Translation: CASSLRTGGWGAFF. This chain uses TRBV13 with TRBJ1-1; 10 nucleotides agree with TRBD1. The length of the CDR3 is 14 residues. V was pared by 2 bases and J by 10 bases, with 7 bases of the junction left unmatched. CDR1 and CDR2 from the germline V gene are PRHDT and FYEKMQ (reference sequence).